The source of this TCR beta chain is a study of human T cells and chemical hapten exposure. Study-level background: While the approximately 24-week study was under way, patients received diphenylcyclopropenone on the scalp every week.

TCRdb reanalysed the RACE reads using MiXCR and keeps one entry per CDR3 protein. The sample carries about 94,000 distinct CDR3 sequences, 9% to 9.5% recorded once. Time point in this sample: patch test 2, 6 weeks after DPC sensitization. This sample's treatment: therapeutic diphenylcyclopropenone sensitization with weekly scalp DPC. The germline V and J ends were trimmed by 7 bases and 8 bases, with 20 bases remaining between them. CDR1 MNHNY and CDR2 SVGAGI come from the germline V gene (reference sequence). The CDR3 is made up of 14 amino acids. The chain combines TRBV6-6 with TRBJ1-2; perhaps TRBD1 as D (5 bases). This sequence was found in a woman in her forties with alopecia areata. Some clones in this sample may be carry-over from other donors' samples. Sequenced material: whole blood, taken in connection with sensitization to the hapten diphenylcyclopropenone (DPC). The CDR3 DNA reads TGTGCCAGCAAAGGGCAGGGTCTATTCTCCGGCTACACCTTC. Translated, it gives CASKGQGLFSGYTF.